Shown below are 9 T cell receptor beta chains from a single sample sequenced in a study of blood T cell repertoires in COVID-19. Measured with immunoSEQ multiplex PCR; TCRdb has only the in-frame clones, and not every one. The table shows about 44,000 clones, with 82% occurring only once. The sample consisted of peripheral blood. Source of these receptors: a woman aged 70-85 years with acute or convalescent COVID-19.

The rearrangement joins TRBV28 to TRBJ1-1, with TRBD1 identical over 7 bases. The V segment lost 6 bases and the J segment 5 bases; nucleotides outside the gene matches: 12. Germline CDR1 reads MDHEN; CDR2 reads SYDVKM. This CDR3 is 15 amino acids long. As DNA, the CDR3 is TGTGCCAGCAGACCTCTTCGACAGGGTCGGACTGAAGCTTTCTTT. Amino acid sequence: CASRPLRQGRTEAFF.

This clone was seen a handful of times. V and J are TRBV21-1 and TRBJ1-5; the D segment call TRBD1 is taken from the table without a DNA check. TRBV21-1 is flagged as a pseudogene. CDR3 length: 15 amino acids. The CDR3 here is CASSKSRESNQPQHF. CDR3 DNA sequence: TGTGCCAGCAGCAAATCCAGGGAAAGCAATCAGCCCCAGCATTTT.

The V call is TRBV28, the J call TRBJ2-1; 8 bases align to TRBD2. The J segment lost 6 bases and the V segment lost 5 bases, leaving 12 bases of the junction unmatched. The CDR3 has 16 amino acids. The V gene's germline CDR1 is MDHEN and CDR2 SYDVKM. CDR3 in amino acids: CASSPHFGGRFNEQFF. The CDR3 coding sequence is TGTGCCAGCAGTCCACACTTTGGCGGGAGGTTCAATGAGCAGTTCTTC.

This clone turned up a few times. J is TRBJ1-1 and V is TRBV18; the match to TRBD1 covers 9 bases. The junction had 4 bases not matched to a gene; V was cut back by 8 bases and J by 0 bases. The CDR3 runs to 14 residues. CDR1 is KGHSH and CDR2 is LQKENI in the germline V gene. The CDR3 reads CASTGGNMNTEAFF. For the CDR3, the DNA is TGTGCCAGCACAGGGGGCAATATGAACACTGAAGCTTTCTTT.

V gene TRBV24-1 combines with J gene TRBJ2-6; 9 positions match TRBD1. This CDR3 has 17 amino acids. Trimming at V came to 5 bases and at J to 2 bases, leaving 6 bases not matched to a gene. Germline CDR1 reads KGHDR; CDR2 reads SFDVKD. The CDR3 DNA sequence: TGTGCCACCAGTGGGGGGACAGGGTACCCTGGGGCCAACGTCCTGACTTTC. Residues: CATSGGTGYPGANVLTF.

CDR3 protein: CASSLAQGAGANVLTF. As DNA, the CDR3 is TGCGCCAGCAGCTTAGCACAGGGGGCTGGGGCCAACGTCCTGACTTTC. The gene calls are TRBV5-1 and TRBJ2-6; the match to TRBD1 covers 8 bases. Unmatched junction bases numbered 3, after V lost 2 bases and J lost 2 bases. The CDR3 sequence is 16 residues long. Germline CDR1 is SGHRS and CDR2 is YFSETQ.

The V call is TRBV9, the J call TRBJ2-6; 15 nucleotides agree with TRBD2. The CDR3 has 20 amino acids. CDR1 SGDLS and CDR2 YYNGEE come from the germline V gene. The V gene end was trimmed by 4 bases and the J gene end by 0 bases; junction bases not matched to a gene: 8. The CDR3 coding sequence is TGTGCCAGCAGCCCCCTGGGACTAGCGGGAGGTACCTCTGGGGCCAACGTCCTGACTTTC. The encoded protein is CASSPLGLAGGTSGANVLTF. Complete variable domain (other parts from reference TRBV9 and TRBJ2-6): DSGVTQTPKHLITATGQRVTLRCSPRSGDLSVYWYQQSLDQGLQFLIQYYNGEERAKGNILERFSAQQFPDLHSELNLSSLELGDSALYFCASSPLGLAGGTSGANVLTFGAGSRLTVL.

The CDR3 spells CASILGGEGGYTF. The CDR3 region has the DNA TGTGCCAGCATCCTAGGGGGCGAGGGTGGCTACACCTTC. The chain joins TRBV6-5 to TRBJ1-2; 7 nucleotides align to TRBD1. The CDR3 runs to 13 residues. In germline, CDR1 is MNHEY, CDR2 SVGAGI. The V gene end was trimmed by 7 bases and the J gene end by 7 bases; junction bases not matched to a gene: 9.

The V gene is TRBV6-2 or TRBV6-3, the J gene TRBJ2-5; 7 bases are shared with TRBD2. The CDR3 is 17 amino acids. Germline V gene lookup returns CDR1 MNHEY and CDR2 SVGEGT. Unmatched junction bases numbered 12, after V lost 1 base and J lost 4 bases. The CDR3 DNA reads as TGTGCCAGCAGTTACTTCGCTAGCGGAGGAGCGGGAGAGACCCAGTACTTC. Protein sequence: CASSYFASGGAGETQYF.